This TCR beta chain was sequenced during a study of T cell responses to AZD1222 COVID-19 vaccine. The assay was immunoSEQ multiplex PCR, and TCRdb's table has in-frame clones only and misses some. The sample comprises some 120,000 clones, approximately 83% of which are singletons, and around 3.9% rests with the top ten. With 5 bases clipped from V and 5 bases from J, the junction kept 2 bases outside the gene matches. CDR3 length: 13 residues. Per germline, CDR1 LNHDA and CDR2 SQIVND (reference sequence). This clone was observed a handful of times. The sequenced sample was peripheral blood, obtained on day 0 of MenACWY control vaccination. The chain carries TRBV19 and TRBJ1-2; the match to TRBD1 covers 10 bases. The origin of this receptor is an adult in good health. CDR3 sequence reads: CASSSGQGYGYTF. The DNA of the CDR3 is TGTGCCAGTAGTTCGGGACAGGGGTATGGCTACACCTTC.